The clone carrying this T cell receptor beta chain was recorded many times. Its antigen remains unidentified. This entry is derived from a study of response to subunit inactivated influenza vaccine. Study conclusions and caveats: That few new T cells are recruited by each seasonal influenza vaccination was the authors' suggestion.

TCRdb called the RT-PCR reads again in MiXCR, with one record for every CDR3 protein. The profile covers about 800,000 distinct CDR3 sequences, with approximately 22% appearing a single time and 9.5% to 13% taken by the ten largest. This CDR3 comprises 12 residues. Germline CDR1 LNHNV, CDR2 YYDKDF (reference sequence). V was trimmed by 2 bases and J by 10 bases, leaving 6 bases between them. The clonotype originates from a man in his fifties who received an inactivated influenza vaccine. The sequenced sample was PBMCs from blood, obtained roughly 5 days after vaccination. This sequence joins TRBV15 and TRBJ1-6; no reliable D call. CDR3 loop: CATSRPNSPLHF. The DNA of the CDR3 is TGTGCCACCAGCAGACCCAACTCACCCCTCCACTTT.